This TCR beta chain was sequenced for a study of T cells in Graves' hyperthyroidism and ophthalmopathy. Template material for amplifying TCR beta CDR3 regions consisted of RNA transcripts. HTBI primers were used for first-round RT-PCR of the TCR CDR3. TCRdb recomputed calls from the multiplex PCR reads with MiXCR, one row per CDR3 protein. The repertoire holds a few hundred thousand distinct CDR3 sequences, with about 20% as singletons. The CDR3 sequence is 14 residues long. The J segment lost 7 bases and the V segment lost 6 bases, leaving 11 bases of the junction unmatched. This clonotype was seen repeatedly, ten times or more.

The sample taken for sequencing was blood. J is TRBJ1-1 and V is TRBV12-3 or TRBV12-4; 7 bases are a match to TRBD1. The sequence was obtained from an older woman with Graves' ophthalmopathy. The CDR3 DNA follows: TGTGCCAGCAGCCAGGGACAGAGTACTGATGAAGCTTTCTTT. Translation: CASSQGQSTDEAFF.